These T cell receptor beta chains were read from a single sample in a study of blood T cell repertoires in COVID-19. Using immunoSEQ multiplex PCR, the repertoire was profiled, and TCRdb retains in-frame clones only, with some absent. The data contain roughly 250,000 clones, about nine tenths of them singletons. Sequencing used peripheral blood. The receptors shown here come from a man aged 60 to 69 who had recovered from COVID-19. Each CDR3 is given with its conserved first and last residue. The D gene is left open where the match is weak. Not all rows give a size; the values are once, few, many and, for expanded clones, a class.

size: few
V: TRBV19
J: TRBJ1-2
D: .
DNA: TGTGCCAGTAGTATCGGGGGTCGAATCTATGGCTACACCTTC
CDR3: CASSIGGRIYGYTF

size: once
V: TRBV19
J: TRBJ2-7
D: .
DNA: TGTGCCAGTAGTATAGGGACACCCACCTACGAGCAGTACTTC
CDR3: CASSIGTPTYEQYF

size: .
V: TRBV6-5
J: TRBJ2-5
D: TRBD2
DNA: TGTGCCAGCAGTTACTCGCTAGCGGGGGCAGAGACCCAGTACTTC
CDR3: CASSYSLAGAETQYF

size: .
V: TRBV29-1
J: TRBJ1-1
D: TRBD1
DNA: TGCAGCGTTGGTGTTGACAGGGGGGACACTGAAGCTTTCTTT
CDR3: CSVGVDRGDTEAFF

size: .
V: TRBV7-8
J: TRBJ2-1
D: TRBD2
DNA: TGTGCCAGCAGCTTCAACGGGGGGATCTACAATGAGCAGTTCTTC
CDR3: CASSFNGGIYNEQFF

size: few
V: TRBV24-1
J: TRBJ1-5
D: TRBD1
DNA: TGTGCCACCAGTGACTCCCGACAGGGGGCAGGGCAGCCCCAGCATTTT
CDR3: CATSDSRQGAGQPQHF

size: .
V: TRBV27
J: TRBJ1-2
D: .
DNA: TGTGCCAGCAGGAGGGCAGACTACAACTATGGCTACACCTTC
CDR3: CASRRADYNYGYTF

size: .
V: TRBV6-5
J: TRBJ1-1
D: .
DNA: TGTGCCAGCAGTTCGACAGGACTTGGGGTAGCTGAAGCTTTCTTT
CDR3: CASSSTGLGVAEAFF

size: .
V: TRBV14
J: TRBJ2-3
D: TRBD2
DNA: TGTGCCAGCAGCCAAGGCGTCGGAGCAGGGAGGGTGTACGCAGATACGCAGTATTTT
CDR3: CASSQGVGAGRVYADTQYF

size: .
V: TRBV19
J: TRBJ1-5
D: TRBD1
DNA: TGTGCCAATTCCCCCAGGGGGCTGCATCAGCCCCAGCATTTT
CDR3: CANSPRGLHQPQHF

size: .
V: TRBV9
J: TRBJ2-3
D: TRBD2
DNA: TGTGCCAGCAGCACCTGGACTAGCGGGGGCCCTACAGATACGCAGTATTTT
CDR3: CASSTWTSGGPTDTQYF

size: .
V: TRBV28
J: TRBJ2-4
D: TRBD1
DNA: TGTGCCAGCACCCGACAGGGCGGTCTAGCCAAAAACATTCAGTACTTC
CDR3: CASTRQGGLAKNIQYF

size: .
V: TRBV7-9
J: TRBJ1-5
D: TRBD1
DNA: TGTGCCAGCAGCTATCAGACAGGGGTAGGACAGCCCCAGCATTTT
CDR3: CASSYQTGVGQPQHF

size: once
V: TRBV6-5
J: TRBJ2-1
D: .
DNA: TGTGCCAGCAGTTACGGGGGCCAAGAGCAGTTCTTC
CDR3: CASSYGGQEQFF

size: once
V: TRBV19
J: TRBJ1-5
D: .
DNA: TGTGCCAGTAGTATAGATTATAGCAATCAGCCCCAGCATTTT
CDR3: CASSIDYSNQPQHF

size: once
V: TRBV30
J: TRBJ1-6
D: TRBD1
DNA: TGTGCCTGGAGTGTACTAGCGCGGACAGGGGGTTCACCCCTCTACTTT
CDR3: CAWSVLARTGGSPLYF

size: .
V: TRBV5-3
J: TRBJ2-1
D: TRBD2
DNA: TGTGCCAGAAGCTTTTGGCCGCGGGGGGTTCCATCCTACAATGAGCAGTTCTTC
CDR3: CARSFWPRGVPSYNEQFF

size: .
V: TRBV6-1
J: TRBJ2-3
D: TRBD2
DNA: TGTGCCAGCAGTGAAGCAGCGGGGGGGCCAGATACGCAGTATTTT
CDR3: CASSEAAGGPDTQYF

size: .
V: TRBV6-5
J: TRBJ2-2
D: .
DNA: TGTGCCAGCAGGAAGGGGTCCGGGGAGCTGTTTTTT
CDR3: CASRKGSGELFF

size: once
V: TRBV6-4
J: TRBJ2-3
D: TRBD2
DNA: TGTGCCAGCAGTGATCGTGCGGGGGTAGCGCAGTATTTT
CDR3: CASSDRAGVAQYF

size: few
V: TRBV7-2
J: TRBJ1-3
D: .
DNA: TGTGCCAGCAGCGTAGGTGGCGGCTTCGATGAGGGCAACACCATATATTTT
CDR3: CASSVGGGFDEGNTIYF

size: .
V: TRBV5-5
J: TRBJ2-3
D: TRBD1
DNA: TGTGCCAGCAGCCCCCCTGCCGGGACAGGGGTCACAGATACGCAGTATTTT
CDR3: CASSPPAGTGVTDTQYF

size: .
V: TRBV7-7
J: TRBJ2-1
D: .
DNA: TGTGCCAGCAGCTTAGTTAGGAGCTCCTACAATGAGCAGTTCTTC
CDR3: CASSLVRSSYNEQFF

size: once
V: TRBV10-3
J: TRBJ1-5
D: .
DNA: TGTGCCATAGGACAAGGCCAAAGTCAGCCCCAGCATTTT
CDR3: CAIGQGQSQPQHF

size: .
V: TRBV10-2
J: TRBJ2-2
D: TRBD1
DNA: TGCGCCAGCAGCAGGGACAGGGGGGCCACCGGGGAGCTGTTTTTT
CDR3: CASSRDRGATGELFF

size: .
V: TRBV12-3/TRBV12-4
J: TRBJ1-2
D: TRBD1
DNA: TGTGCCAGCAGTACGGGACAGAGCAGGGGCTACACCTTC
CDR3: CASSTGQSRGYTF

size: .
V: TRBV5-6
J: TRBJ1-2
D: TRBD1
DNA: TGTGCCAGCAGCACGCGCTCAATAGCAGGGGGCGTAAGCTACACCTTC
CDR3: CASSTRSIAGGVSYTF

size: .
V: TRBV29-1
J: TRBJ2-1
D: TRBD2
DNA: TGCAGCGAAATGACTAGCGGGGCCTCCTACAATGAGCAGTTCTTC
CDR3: CSEMTSGASYNEQFF

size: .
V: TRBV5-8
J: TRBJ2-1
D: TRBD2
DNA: TGTGCCAGCAGCTTAGGAGCGGGGGGGCGTAGTGAGCAGTTCTTC
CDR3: CASSLGAGGRSEQFF

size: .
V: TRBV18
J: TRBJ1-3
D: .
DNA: TGTGCCAGCTCACTCGACTTCGGTAGCTCTGGAAACACCATATATTTT
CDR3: CASSLDFGSSGNTIYF

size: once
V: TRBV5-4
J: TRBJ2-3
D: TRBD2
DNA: TGTGCCAGCAGCCTCGGGGGGGATACGCAGTATTTT
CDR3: CASSLGGDTQYF

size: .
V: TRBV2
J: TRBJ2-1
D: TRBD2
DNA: TGTGCCAGCAGTGAAGGACTAGCGGGGGGGCTAAGGGGAAATGAGCAGTTCTTC
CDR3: CASSEGLAGGLRGNEQFF

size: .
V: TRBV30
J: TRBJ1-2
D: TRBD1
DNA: TGTGCCTGGAGTCCTTACCAGACAGGGTTTCATGAGTTTCATGGCTACACCTTC
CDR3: CAWSPYQTGFHEFHGYTF

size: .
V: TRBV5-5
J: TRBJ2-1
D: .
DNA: TGTGCCAGCAGCTTGACAGTGGTGTGGACAATGAGGCAGTTCTTC
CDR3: CASSLTVVWTMRQFF

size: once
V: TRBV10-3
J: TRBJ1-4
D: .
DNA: TGTGCCATCAGCGGCGGGGGGCAGAATGAAAAACTGTTTTTT
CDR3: CAISGGGQNEKLFF

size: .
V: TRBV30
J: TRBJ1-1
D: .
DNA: TGTGCCTGGAGTGGGGGCGCTGAAGCTTTCTTT
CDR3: CAWSGGAEAFF

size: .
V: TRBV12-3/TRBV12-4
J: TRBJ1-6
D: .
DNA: TGTGCCAGCAGCCCTCTTTATAATTCACCCCTCCACTTT
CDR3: CASSPLYNSPLHF

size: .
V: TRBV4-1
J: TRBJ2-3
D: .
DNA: TGCGCCAGCAGCCACCCCGGACTAATCAGCACAGATACGCAGTATTTT
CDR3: CASSHPGLISTDTQYF

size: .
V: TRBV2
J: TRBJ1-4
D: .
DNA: TGTGCCAGCAAAAGAACAGGCCTGGGTGAAAAACTGTTTTTT
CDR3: CASKRTGLGEKLFF

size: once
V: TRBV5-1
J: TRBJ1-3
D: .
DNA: TGCGCCAGCAGCTTGGGACAGCGACGTGACACCATATATTTT
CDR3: CASSLGQRRDTIYF

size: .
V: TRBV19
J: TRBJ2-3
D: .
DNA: TGTGCCAGTAGCCCCAAGACTAGCACAGATACGCAGTATTTT
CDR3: CASSPKTSTDTQYF

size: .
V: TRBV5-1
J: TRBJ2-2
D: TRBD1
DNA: TGCGCCAGCAGCTTTGACAGGGTCGGGGAGCTGTTTTTT
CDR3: CASSFDRVGELFF

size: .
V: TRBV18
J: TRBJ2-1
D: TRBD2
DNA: TGTGCCAGCTCATCTGGACTAGCGGGGGGTTTCTCCTACAATGAGCAGTTCTTC
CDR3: CASSSGLAGGFSYNEQFF

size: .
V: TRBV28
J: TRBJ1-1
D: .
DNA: TGTGCCAGCAGTTTGTTCGGGGGAGTGAACACTGAAGCTTTCTTT
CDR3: CASSLFGGVNTEAFF

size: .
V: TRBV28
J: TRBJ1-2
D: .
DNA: TGTGCCAGCAGTTTGAGGGATAACTATGGCTACACCTTC
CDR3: CASSLRDNYGYTF

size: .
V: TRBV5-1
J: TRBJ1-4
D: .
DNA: TGCGCCAGCAGGGACAGAACTAATGAAAAACTGTTTTTT
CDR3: CASRDRTNEKLFF

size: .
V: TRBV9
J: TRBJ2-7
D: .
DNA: TGTGCCAGCAGCGAGGGGGAGACGGAAATATACGAGCAGTACTTC
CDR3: CASSEGETEIYEQYF

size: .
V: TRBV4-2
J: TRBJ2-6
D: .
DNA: TGTGCCAGCAGCCAAGAGTACAAGGGAGATGGGGCCAACGTCCTGACTTTC
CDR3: CASSQEYKGDGANVLTF

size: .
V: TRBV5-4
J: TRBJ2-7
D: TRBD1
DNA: TGTGCCAGCAGCGTGGACAGGGGGGGCTACGAGCAGTACTTC
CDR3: CASSVDRGGYEQYF

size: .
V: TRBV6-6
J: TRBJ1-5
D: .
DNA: TGTGCCAGCAGGAAGACAGGTCGCGGCAATCAGCCCCAGCATTTT
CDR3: CASRKTGRGNQPQHF

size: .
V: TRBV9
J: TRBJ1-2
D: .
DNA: TGTGCCAGCAGCGTAGCACAGAGCTATGGCTACACCTTC
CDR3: CASSVAQSYGYTF